This T cell receptor beta chain was identified during a study of cytomegalovirus exposure and HLA in healthy donors. With regard to this clone: Its antigen is currently unknown.

Study results and caveats: Some V segments could not be told apart, so they were left out, TRBV6-2 and TRBV6-3 among them.

PCR involved 60 Vbeta and 13 Jbeta primers. Generated by immunoSEQ multiplex PCR, the TCRdb table keeps only in-frame clones and is missing some. The specimen's table records around 29,000 clones. The germline CDR1 and CDR2 sequences are MRHNA and SNTAGT. CDR3 length: 17 residues. Trimming shortened V by 2 bases and J by 0 bases, and 14 bases separated the two germline ends. The material sequenced was PBMCs. The receptor was isolated from a man under 40 in good health and CMV-seronegative. The J gene is TRBJ2-1, the V gene TRBV6-4; D is uncertain. The CDR3 region has the DNA TGTGCCAGCAGTGACCGCCCCTACCTGAGCTCCTACAATGAGCAGTTCTTC. Translating gives CASSDRPYLSSYNEQFF.